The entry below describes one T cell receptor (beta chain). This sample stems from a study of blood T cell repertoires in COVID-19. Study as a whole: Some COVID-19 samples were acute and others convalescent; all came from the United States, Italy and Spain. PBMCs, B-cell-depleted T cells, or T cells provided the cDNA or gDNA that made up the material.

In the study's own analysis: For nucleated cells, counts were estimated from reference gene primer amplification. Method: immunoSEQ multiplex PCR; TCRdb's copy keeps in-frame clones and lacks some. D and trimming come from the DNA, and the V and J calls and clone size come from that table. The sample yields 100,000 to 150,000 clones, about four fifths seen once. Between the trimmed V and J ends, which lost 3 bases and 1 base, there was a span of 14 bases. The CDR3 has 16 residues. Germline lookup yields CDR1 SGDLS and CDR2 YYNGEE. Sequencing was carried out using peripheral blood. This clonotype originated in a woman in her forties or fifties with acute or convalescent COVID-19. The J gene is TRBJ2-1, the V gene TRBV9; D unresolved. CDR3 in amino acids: CASSAPGVPSYNEQFF. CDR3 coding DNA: TGTGCCAGCAGCGCCCCCGGAGTGCCGTCCTACAATGAGCAGTTCTTC.